The rows below give T cell receptor beta chains drawn from one sample of a study of spatial heterogeneity in lung cancer. TCRdb independently ran MiXCR on the 5' RACE reads; one entry per CDR3 protein. The table lists about 100,000 distinct CDR3 sequences, approximately 4% of them singletons. Sample: lung tumor tissue, taken at surgery. All receptors derive from a male donor with early-stage non-small cell lung cancer. Both conserved end residues are part of each CDR3. D genes are given only for firm matches. The size field is filled for only some rows; it gives once, few, many or a size class.

d_call clone_size v_call cdr3_aa
TRBD2 few TRBV4-1 CASSPNLSGPGDEQYF
- many TRBV27 CASSLRVSPGYEQYF
- few TRBV7-2 CASSGLRETNTEAFF
- many TRBV20-1 CSARAGAVRGEKLFF
- many TRBV6-5 CASTPAGFYGYTF
TRBD1 many TRBV20-1 CSAQKIGQGVYEQYF
TRBD2 many TRBV20-1 CSARTYGGTYEQYF
- many TRBV28 CASSFGGSRNEQFF
TRBD2 few TRBV20-1 CSALPAGGVDTQYF
TRBD2 many TRBV6-2/TRBV6-3 CASSYVRELYIQYF
TRBD2 many TRBV29-1 CSVETASGRLNEQFF
TRBD1 many TRBV28 CASKKYRDRFTDTQYF
- - TRBV5-1 CASSWARGGKDTQYF
- many TRBV7-2 CASSLTQGNTIYF
TRBD1 many TRBV12-3/TRBV12-4 CASSRGQGRITEAFF
- many TRBV12-3/TRBV12-4 CASSWGMKGDEQFF
- - TRBV6-6 CATSRDPYNEQFF
- few TRBV2 CASSHPVLTGQPQHF
- few TRBV7-7 CASSLEAEETQYF
TRBD1 - TRBV5-1 CASRPGGTGGEKLFF